This TCR beta chain comes out of a study of blood T cell repertoires in COVID-19. In the study overall: The United States, Italy and Spain supplied acute and convalescent COVID-19 samples.

Per the authors' pipeline: For nucleated cells, counts were estimated from reference gene primer amplification. Clones were sequenced by immunoSEQ multiplex PCR, and TCRdb holds only the in-frame ones, with some missing. V, J and clone size were drawn from that table, and D and trimming were deduced from the DNA. There are 300,000 to 400,000 clones in the sample; more than 70% occur only once, and 1.6% lies in the top ten. The ends lost 5 bases at V and 6 bases at J; junction bases unmatched: 12. The CDR3 is 16 amino acids. The germline CDR1 and CDR2 sequences are KGHSH and LQKENI. Patients from Seattle were sampled longitudinally, starting during active infection.

The rearrangement joins TRBV18 to TRBJ1-1; TRBD1 aligns across 10 bases. This receptor was identified in a woman younger than 45 with COVID-19, enrolled during active disease. The sequenced material came from peripheral blood. In DNA, the CDR3 is TGTGCCAGCTCAGAGACAGGGGGCTGGATTCACGCTGAAGCTTTCTTT. Translating it yields CASSETGGWIHAEAFF. Together with reference TRBV18 and TRBJ1-1, the CDR3 gives the full variable domain: NAGVMQNPRHLVRRRGQEARLRCSPMKGHSHVYWYRQLPEEGLKFMVYLQKENIIDESGMPKERFSAEFPKEGPSILRIQQVVRGDSAAYFCASSETGGWIHAEAFFGQGTRLTVV.